This T cell receptor beta chain was captured in a study of blood T cell repertoires in COVID-19. Sequenced by immunoSEQ multiplex PCR; TCRdb stores in-frame clones only, minus some. The sample holds about 130,000 clones, 88% seen once. The J segment lost 5 bases and the V segment lost 4 bases, leaving 6 bases of the junction unmatched. The CDR3 totals 14 residues. Germline CDR1 and CDR2: SGDLS and YYNGEE. Material for sequencing was peripheral blood. V gene TRBV9 combines with J gene TRBJ1-1; 9 bases are shared with TRBD1. This receptor was taken from a man aged 45-65 years with acute or convalescent COVID-19. DNA of the CDR3: TGTGCCAGCAGCCCCGGGACAGGGAAGACTGAAGCTTTCTTT. Translation: CASSPGTGKTEAFF.